This T cell receptor beta chain comes out of a study of identifying expanded T cells in peripheral blood (dated by TCRdb to about 2019). Broadly, across the study: Technical replicates were generated by sequencing separate aliquots of the same genomic DNA pool, and four replicates were compared pairwise. Points the paper makes about the study in general: Both the number of clones called differentially abundant and the false-positive rate were significantly reduced by the beta-binomial model across all healthy-donor time intervals. Variance in clone template counts between approximately two-week samples significantly increased with total template count across all healthy donors. The authors expected that biological variance in healthy repertoires might rise further over much longer intervals, such as months to years. Between technical replicates the binomial model flagged around 1.3 differentially abundant clones, whereas over two weeks the binomial model flagged about 16.4 and over approximately four weeks about 19.

Inclusive of the bounding cysteine and phenylalanine, the CDR3 is 15 residues long. Just CDR3 DNA is preserved here, 45 bases in frame from base 1. Deletion took 0 bases off V and 2 bases off J, with a span of 11 bases between the germline ends. Based on the germline V gene (reference sequence), the CDR1 and CDR2 sequences are SGHNT and YYREEE. No immune events, such as infections, were documented for the healthy donors during the collection period. Time-dependent variance in a beta-binomial model of T-cell clone differential abundance was calibrated using healthy-donor blood repertoires as a training cohort. The training cohort was composed of around ten healthy donors, 3 female and 7 male. An age range of about 29 to 65 years, with an average of about 43 years, was recorded for the donors. Whole blood from each healthy donor was obtained from a commercial supplier and was collected at three time points two to three weeks apart. Genomic DNA was extracted from unsorted whole blood for immunosequencing.

The immunoSEQ Assay, which uses bias-controlled multiplex PCR amplification of genomic DNA, was used to profile TCRbeta CDR3 regions. The paper's data handling went like this. The absolute abundance of each unique TCRbeta CDR3 region was quantified after sequences were collapsed and filtered. Differential abundance was tested with two models: a binomial (Fisher-equivalent) model and a beta-binomial model that adds time-dependent variance fitted from healthy donors. Clones with fewer than 5 combined templates were removed, and a clone was called differentially abundant if the clone's Benjamini-Hochberg FDR was below 0.01. In the beta-binomial model, variance was expressed as a function of the total template count across the two samples, in the form v = (b*log(k)+a)^2. This is the immuneACCESS table as TCRdb keeps it, with only in-frame sequences that have V and J called. A part of the clones is gone; compared with another copy, unresolved V genes explain less than half, and the rest is unexplained. V and J calls and clone size are as listed in that table; D and trimming were resolved from the DNA. Across this sample there are over 90,000 clones, with approximately 85% seen only once. The ten most abundant clones make up 5.5% to 7% of the sample.

On this clone: Its antigen target is currently unknown. No clone much larger than this one lies a single base away; base qualities are absent.

What was sequenced was blood. This clonotype was sampled from a person aged 18-69 years in good health. Recombination joined TRBV5-4 with TRBJ1-1; the D gene is not confidently resolved. The CDR3 corresponds to CASSLDGRSNTEAFF. The DNA sequence is TGTGCCAGCAGCTTGGACGGACGGAGTAACACTGAAGCTTTCTTT.